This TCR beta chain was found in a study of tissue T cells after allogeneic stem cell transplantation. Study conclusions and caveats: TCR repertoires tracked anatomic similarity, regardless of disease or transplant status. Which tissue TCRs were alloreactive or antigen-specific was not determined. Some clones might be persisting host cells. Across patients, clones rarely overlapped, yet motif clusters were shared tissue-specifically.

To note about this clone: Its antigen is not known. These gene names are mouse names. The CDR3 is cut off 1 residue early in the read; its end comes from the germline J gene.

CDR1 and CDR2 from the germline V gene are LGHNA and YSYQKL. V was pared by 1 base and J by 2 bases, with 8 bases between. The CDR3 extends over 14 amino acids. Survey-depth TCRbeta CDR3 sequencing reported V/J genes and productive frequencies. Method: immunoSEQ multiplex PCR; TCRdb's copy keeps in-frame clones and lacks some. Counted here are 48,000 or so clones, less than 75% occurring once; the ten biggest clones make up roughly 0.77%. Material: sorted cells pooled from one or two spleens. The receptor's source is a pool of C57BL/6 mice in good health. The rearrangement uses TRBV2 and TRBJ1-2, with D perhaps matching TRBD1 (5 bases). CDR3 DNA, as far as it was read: TGTGCCAGCAGCCAAGCTCCAGGGAACTCCGACTACACC. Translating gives CASSQAPGNSDYT. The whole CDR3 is CASSQAPGNSDYTF.